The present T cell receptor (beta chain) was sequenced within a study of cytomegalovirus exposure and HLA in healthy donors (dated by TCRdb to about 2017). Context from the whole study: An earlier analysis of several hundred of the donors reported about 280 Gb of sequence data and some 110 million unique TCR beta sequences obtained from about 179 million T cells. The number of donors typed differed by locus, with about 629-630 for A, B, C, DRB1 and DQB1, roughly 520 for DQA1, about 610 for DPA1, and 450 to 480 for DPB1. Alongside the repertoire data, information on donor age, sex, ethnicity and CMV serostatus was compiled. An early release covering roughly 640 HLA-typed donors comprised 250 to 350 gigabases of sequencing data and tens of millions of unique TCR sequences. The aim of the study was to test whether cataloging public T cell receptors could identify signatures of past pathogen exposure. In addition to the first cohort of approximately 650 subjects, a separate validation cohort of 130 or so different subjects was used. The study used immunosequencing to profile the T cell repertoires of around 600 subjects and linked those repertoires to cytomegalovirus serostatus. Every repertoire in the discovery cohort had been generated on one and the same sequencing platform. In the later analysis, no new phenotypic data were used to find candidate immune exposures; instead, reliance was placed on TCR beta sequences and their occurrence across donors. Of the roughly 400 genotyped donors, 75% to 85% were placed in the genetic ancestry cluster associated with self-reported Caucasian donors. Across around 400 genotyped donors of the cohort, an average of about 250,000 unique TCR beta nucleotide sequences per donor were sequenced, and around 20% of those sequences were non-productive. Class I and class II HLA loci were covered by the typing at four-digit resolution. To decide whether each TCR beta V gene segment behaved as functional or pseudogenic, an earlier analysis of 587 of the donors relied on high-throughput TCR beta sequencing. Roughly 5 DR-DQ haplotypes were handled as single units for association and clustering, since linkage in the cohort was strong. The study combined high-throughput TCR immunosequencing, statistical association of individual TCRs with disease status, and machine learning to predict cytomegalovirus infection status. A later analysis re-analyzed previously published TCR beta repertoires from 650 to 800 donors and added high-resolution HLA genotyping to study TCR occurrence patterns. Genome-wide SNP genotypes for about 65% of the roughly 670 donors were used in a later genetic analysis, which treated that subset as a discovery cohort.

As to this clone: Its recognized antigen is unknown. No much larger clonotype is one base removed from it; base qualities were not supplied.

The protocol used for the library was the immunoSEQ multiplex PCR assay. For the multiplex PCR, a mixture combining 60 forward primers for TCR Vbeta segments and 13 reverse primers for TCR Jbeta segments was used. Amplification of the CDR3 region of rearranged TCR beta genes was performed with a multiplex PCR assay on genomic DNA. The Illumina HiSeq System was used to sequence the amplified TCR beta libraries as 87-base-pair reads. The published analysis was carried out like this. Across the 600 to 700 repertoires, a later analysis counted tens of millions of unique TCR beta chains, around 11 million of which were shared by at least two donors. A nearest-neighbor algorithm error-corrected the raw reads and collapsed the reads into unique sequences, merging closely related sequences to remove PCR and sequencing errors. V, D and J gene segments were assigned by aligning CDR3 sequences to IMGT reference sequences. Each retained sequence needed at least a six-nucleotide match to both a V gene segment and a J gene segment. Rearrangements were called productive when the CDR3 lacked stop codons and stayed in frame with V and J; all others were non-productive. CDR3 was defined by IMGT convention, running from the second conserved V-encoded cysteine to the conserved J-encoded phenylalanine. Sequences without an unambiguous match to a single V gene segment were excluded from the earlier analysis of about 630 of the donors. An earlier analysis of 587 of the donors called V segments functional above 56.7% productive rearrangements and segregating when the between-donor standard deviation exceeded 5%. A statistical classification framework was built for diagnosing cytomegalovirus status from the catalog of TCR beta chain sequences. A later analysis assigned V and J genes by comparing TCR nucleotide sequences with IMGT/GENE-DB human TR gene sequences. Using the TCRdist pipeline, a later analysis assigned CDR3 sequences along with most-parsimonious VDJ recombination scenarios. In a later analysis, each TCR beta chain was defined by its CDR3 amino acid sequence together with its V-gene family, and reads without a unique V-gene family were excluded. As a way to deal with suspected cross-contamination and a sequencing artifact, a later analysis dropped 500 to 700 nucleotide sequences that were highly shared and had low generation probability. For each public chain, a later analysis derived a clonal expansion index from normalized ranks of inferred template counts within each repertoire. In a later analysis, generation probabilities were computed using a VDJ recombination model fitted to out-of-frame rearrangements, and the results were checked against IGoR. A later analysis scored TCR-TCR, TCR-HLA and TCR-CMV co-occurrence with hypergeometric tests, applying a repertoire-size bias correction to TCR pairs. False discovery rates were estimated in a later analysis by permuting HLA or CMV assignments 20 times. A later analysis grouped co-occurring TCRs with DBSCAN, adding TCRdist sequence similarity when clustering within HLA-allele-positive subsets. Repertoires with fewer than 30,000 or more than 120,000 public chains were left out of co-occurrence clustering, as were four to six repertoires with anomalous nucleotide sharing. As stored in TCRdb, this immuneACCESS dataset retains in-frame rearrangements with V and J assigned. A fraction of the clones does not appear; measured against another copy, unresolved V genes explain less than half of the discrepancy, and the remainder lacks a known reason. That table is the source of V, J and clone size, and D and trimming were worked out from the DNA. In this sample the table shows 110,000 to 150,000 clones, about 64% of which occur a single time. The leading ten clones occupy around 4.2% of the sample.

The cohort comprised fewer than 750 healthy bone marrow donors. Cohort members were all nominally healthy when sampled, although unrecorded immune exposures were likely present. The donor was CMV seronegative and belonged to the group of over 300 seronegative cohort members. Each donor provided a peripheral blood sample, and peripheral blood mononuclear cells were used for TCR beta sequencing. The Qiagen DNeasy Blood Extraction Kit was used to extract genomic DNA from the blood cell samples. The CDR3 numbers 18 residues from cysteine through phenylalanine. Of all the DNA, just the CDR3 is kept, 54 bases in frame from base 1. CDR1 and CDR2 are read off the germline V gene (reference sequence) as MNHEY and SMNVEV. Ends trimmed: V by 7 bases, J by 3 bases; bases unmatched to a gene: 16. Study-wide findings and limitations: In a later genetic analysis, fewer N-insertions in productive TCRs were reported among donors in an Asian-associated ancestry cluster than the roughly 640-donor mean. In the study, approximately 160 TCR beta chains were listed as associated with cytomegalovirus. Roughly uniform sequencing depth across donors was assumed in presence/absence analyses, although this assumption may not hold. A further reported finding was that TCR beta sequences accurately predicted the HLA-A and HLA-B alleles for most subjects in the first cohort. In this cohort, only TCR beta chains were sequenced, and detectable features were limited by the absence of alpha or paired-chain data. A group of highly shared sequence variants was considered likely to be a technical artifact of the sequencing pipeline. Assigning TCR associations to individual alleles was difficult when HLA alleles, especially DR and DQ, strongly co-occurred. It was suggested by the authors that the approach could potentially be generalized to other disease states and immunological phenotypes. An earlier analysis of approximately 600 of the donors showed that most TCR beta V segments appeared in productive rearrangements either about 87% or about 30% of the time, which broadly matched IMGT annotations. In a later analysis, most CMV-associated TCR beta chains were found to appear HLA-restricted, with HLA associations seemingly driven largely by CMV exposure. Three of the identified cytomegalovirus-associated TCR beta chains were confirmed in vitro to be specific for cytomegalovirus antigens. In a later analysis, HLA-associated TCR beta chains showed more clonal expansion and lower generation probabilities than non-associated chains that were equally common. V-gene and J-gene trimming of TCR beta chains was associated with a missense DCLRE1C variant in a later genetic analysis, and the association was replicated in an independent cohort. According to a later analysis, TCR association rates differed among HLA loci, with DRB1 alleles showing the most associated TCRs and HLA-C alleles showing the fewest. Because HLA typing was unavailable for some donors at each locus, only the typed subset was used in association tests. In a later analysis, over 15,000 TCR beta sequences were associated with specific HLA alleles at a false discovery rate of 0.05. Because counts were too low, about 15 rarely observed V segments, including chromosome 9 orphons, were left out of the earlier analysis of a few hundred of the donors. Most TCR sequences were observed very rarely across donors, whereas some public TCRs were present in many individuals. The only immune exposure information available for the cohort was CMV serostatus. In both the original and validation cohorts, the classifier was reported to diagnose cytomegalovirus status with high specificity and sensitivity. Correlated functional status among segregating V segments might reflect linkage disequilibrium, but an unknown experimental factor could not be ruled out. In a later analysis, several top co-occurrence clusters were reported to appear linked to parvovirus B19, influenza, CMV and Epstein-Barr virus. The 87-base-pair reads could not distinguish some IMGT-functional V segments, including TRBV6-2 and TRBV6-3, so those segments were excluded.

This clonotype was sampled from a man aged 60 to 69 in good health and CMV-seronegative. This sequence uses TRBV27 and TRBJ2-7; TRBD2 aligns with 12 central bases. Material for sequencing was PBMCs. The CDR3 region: CASTHLTVLAGGVYEQYF. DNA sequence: TGTGCCAGCACCCACCTTACGGTTCTAGCGGGAGGGGTCTACGAGCAGTACTTC.